This TCR beta chain was obtained from a study of spatial heterogeneity in lung cancer. Study background: Among detected sequences, beta-chain ones consistently exceeded alpha-chain ones in number. Unique TCR and UMI combinations averaged more than ten appearances each in raw reads. Whole-study findings and limits: Tumor TCRs that were ubiquitous and expanded showed up in blood more at resection than follow-up.

This clonotype was counted many times. Its antigen is unidentified. Time point of the sample: sample taken at primary tumor resection. Whole RNA from tumor, nontumor lung or frozen PBMC was sequenced unsorted. TCRdb re-called the 5' RACE reads with MiXCR, one entry per CDR3 protein. The top ten clones hold 6.8% of a sample with about 80,000 distinct CDR3 sequences, roughly 8% of them seen once. The sequence derives from a male donor with early-stage non-small cell lung cancer. The sample consisted of PBMCs, taken at surgery.

Here the CDR3 reads CASSQERGAYEQYF. CDR3 bases: TGTGCCAGCAGCCAAGAGCGAGGGGCCTACGAGCAGTACTTC. This rearrangement joins TRBV3-1 to TRBJ2-7, with D tentatively TRBD1 or TRBD2 (5 bases each). Germline values: CDR1 LGHDT, CDR2 YNNKEL (reference sequence). The CDR3 runs to 14 residues. Trimming removed 0 bases at V and 2 bases at J, with 8 bases between.